These 25 T cell receptor beta chains share one sample of origin, sequenced in a study of T-cell memory formation after mild COVID-19. TCRdb re-called the 5' RACE reads through MiXCR, storing one row per CDR3 protein. Here the sample spans 550,000 to 600,000 distinct CDR3 sequences, 15% to 20% being singletons. The sample consisted of PBMCs or a T cell subset sorted from them (not recorded which). These receptors came from an adult woman who had mild COVID-19 (a few samples of this study predate the infection). Cell type and time point are not known.

This clonotype was seen only a few times. V and J are TRBV7-3 and TRBJ2-3; D is unclear. The CDR3 consists of 13 residues. The germline gives CDR1 SGHTA, CDR2 FQGTGA. Between the trimmed V and J ends, which lost 2 bases and 8 bases, there was a span of 11 bases. CDR3 residues: CASSLSPPSTQYF. CDR3 bases: TGTGCCAGCAGCTTATCCCCCCCCAGTACGCAGTATTTT.

Only a few counts were recorded for this clonotype. The rearrangement joins TRBV25-1 to TRBJ2-2, with 8 bases lining up with TRBD1. CDR3 size: 15 residues. V was clipped by 4 bases and J by 5 bases; unmatched bases: 6. CDR1 and CDR2 from the germline V gene are MGHDK and SYGVNS. CDR3 sequence reads: CASSGRQGRTGELFF. The CDR3 region has the DNA TGTGCCAGCAGTGGAAGACAGGGGAGGACCGGGGAGCTGTTTTTT.

The table lists this clonotype with a few counts. The genes are TRBV7-3 and TRBJ2-1, with D tentatively TRBD2 (6 bases). This CDR3 region has 15 residues. V lost 5 bases, J lost 4 bases, and 15 bases lay in between. CDR1 is SGHTA, CDR2 FQGTGA, per germline. CDR3 nucleotides: TGTGCCAGCAGCCCCACTGGACTACCTTACAATGAGCAGTTCTTC. Protein product: CASSPTGLPYNEQFF.

As DNA, the CDR3 is TGTGCCAGCAGCGAGGGGGCGAGTCAGCCCCAGCATTTT. Translating it yields CASSEGASQPQHF. The V gene is TRBV12-3 or TRBV12-4, the J gene TRBJ1-5, with 7 bases lining up with TRBD1. V lost 6 bases to trimming and J lost 6 bases; unmatched junction nucleotides: 5. This CDR3 comprises 13 residues.

This clonotype was observed a few times. This sequence joins TRBV7-9 and TRBJ1-4; tentative D call: TRBD1 (6 bases). Trimming pared 6 bases from V and 8 bases from J, leaving 19 bases between. The CDR3 contains 15 residues. The germline V gene has CDR1 SEHNR and CDR2 FQNEAQ (reference sequence). The CDR3 bases are TGTGCCAGCAGTACCTTCGCGACAGGCGACGAAAAACTGTTTTTT. Residues: CASSTFATGDEKLFF.

This clonotype has more than one count but fewer than ten. This chain links TRBV20-1 with TRBJ2-1; TRBD2 aligns across 8 bases. The CDR3 runs 17 residues. Germline values: CDR1 DFQATT, CDR2 SNEGSKA (reference sequence). V was clipped by 1 base and J by 3 bases; unmatched bases: 11. CDR3 in DNA: TGCAGTGCTAGAGGATTCGATGAGGGACTAGGCTACAATGAGCAGTTCTTC. Amino acid sequence: CSARGFDEGLGYNEQFF.

The chain employs TRBV29-1 and TRBJ2-2, with D possibly matching TRBD2 (6 bases). The V gene's germline CDR1 is SQVTM and CDR2 ANQGSEA. This CDR3 comprises 15 residues. V lost 6 bases and J 0 bases, leaving 14 bases between the germline ends. The DNA for the CDR3 is TGCAGCGTCACGTCGGGGGAGACGAACACCGGGGAGCTGTTTTTT. Translating it yields CSVTSGETNTGELFF.

This clonotype was observed a few times. The genes are TRBV5-1 and TRBJ2-1, with 10 positions matching TRBD2. Germline CDR1 and CDR2: SGHRS and YFSETQ. V dropped 1 base and J dropped 1; count of bases not matched to a gene: 8. The CDR3 sequence is 18 residues long. The CDR3 loop is CASSLRSGRGDSYNEQFF. As DNA, the CDR3 is TGCGCCAGCAGCTTGCGGAGCGGGAGGGGGGATTCCTACAATGAGCAGTTCTTC.

This chain links TRBV29-1 with TRBJ2-7; 14 nucleotides line up with TRBD2. The CDR3 has 15 residues. In germline, CDR1 is SQVTM, CDR2 ANQGSEA. V shed 7 bases and J 4 bases; nucleotides not matched to a gene: 9. CDR3 in DNA: TGCAGCGCTAACCTCGGGACTAGCGGGAGTTACGAGCAGTACTTC. It is translated as CSANLGTSGSYEQYF.

The chain has TRBV27 and TRBJ1-2; the D is unclear. CDR1 and CDR2 from the germline V gene are MNHEY and SMNVEV (reference sequence). The CDR3 loop spans 13 amino acids. Trimming left V 5 bases short and J 0 bases short, with 7 bases between. CDR3 nucleotide sequence: TGTGCCAGCAGTAACACCCCTAACTATGGCTACACCTTC. It yields the protein CASSNTPNYGYTF.

This clonotype was seen only a few times. The rearrangement links TRBV4-1 to TRBJ1-5; 9 bases map to TRBD1. Unmatched junction bases numbered 2, after V lost 1 base and J lost 1 base. CDR1 is MGHRA and CDR2 is YSYEKL in the germline V gene. This CDR3 is built from 16 residues. The CDR3 bases are TGCGCCAGCAGCCAAGCCGGACAGGGGAGCAATCAGCCCCAGCATTTT. Its translation: CASSQAGQGSNQPQHF.

The chain has TRBV20-1 and TRBJ2-7, with D possibly being TRBD2 (5 bases). The CDR3 sequence is 15 residues long. Germline CDR1 is DFQATT and CDR2 is SNEGSKA (reference sequence). The V end lost 6 bases, the J end lost 5 bases, and 23 bases lay between the germline ends. CDR3 in DNA: TGCAGTGCAACTCCTCTGTCGGAGGCGGGCCACGAGCAGTACTTC. Translating gives CSATPLSEAGHEQYF.

A few counts support this clonotype. The V call is TRBV10-3, the J call TRBJ1-5; D remains unclear. The CDR3 has 12 amino acids. The V end was cut by 5 bases, the J end by 5 bases, with 7 bases between. Germline CDR1 and CDR2: ENHRY and SYGVKD. The DNA of the CDR3 is TGTGCCATCAGTTCTCAATATCAGCCCCAGCATTTT. This sequence encodes CAISSQYQPQHF.

This clonotype was seen a few times. Germline is not matched at one junction end, which may reflect a read error. The genes are TRBV24-1 and TRBJ2-2, with TRBD1 matching 12 bases. Looked up from germline, CDR1 is KGHDR and CDR2 is SFDVKD. This CDR3 has 18 amino acids. The CDR3 region is CATCDPGTGGLNTGELFF. Here the CDR3 DNA reads TGTGCCACCTGTGACCCCGGGACAGGGGGCCTGAACACCGGGGAGCTGTTTTTT.

This clonotype has only a few counts. The chain carries TRBV11-3 and TRBJ2-7, with no clear D. CDR1 is SGHNT, CDR2 YENEEA, per germline. Trimming took 5 bases from V and 3 from J, leaving 17 bases between them. The CDR3 consists of 15 residues. The CDR3 coding sequence is TGTGCCAGCAGCCAGAACAGCGTCCCCTTCTACGAGCAGTACTTC. It codes for CASSQNSVPFYEQYF.

This rearrangement joins TRBV7-9 to TRBJ2-2, with 13 nucleotides matching TRBD2. Losses at the gene ends were 5 bases for V and 0 bases for J; bases not matched to a gene: 6. Per germline, CDR1 SEHNR and CDR2 FQNEAQ (reference sequence). There are 18 residues in the CDR3. In DNA, the CDR3 is TGTGCCAGCAGCCCTAGGACTAGCGGGAGCGCGAACACCGGGGAGCTGTTTTTT. Translating gives CASSPRTSGSANTGELFF.

The gene calls are TRBV10-3 and TRBJ1-3; TRBD1 might be the D (6 bases). CDR3 length: 15 residues. Germline CDR1 reads ENHRY; CDR2 reads SYGVKD. The V end lost 6 bases, the J end lost 4 bases, and 16 bases lay between the germline ends. The CDR3 spells CAIRNRDMEGNTIYF. CDR3 nucleotides: TGTGCCATCAGAAACAGGGACATGGAAGGAAACACCATATATTTT.

A word on this clonotype: Germline is not matched at one junction end, which may reflect a read error. This chain joins TRBV24-1 and TRBJ2-1; no clear D gene. Germline CDR1 KGHDR, CDR2 SFDVKD. The CDR3 contains 16 residues. CDR3 nucleotides: TGTGCCACCAGTGCTTTGGAAGCTAACCCCTACAATGAGCAGTTCTTC. It yields the protein CATSALEANPYNEQFF.

In its sample, this clonotype was seen many times. V is TRBV25-1 and J is TRBJ1-1; a weak D match, TRBD1 (5 bases). The length of the CDR3 is 13 residues. Looked up from germline, CDR1 is MGHDK and CDR2 is SYGVNS. V was clipped by 5 bases and J by 8 bases, with 15 bases between them. This chain's CDR3 is CASSSPPGQEAFF. CDR3 sequence (DNA): TGTGCCAGCAGTTCCCCCCCGGGGCAGGAAGCTTTCTTT.

In this sample, this clonotype turned up a few times. The chain is built from TRBV3-1 and TRBJ2-1; 9 bases are shared with TRBD1. V trimming: 4 bases; J trimming: 8 bases; junction bases outside the gene matches: 6. CDR1 LGHDT and CDR2 YNNKEL come from the germline V gene (reference sequence). The CDR3 is made up of 14 amino acids. The CDR3 reads CASSPGQGFDEQFF. Here the CDR3 DNA reads TGTGCCAGCAGCCCGGGACAGGGATTCGATGAGCAGTTCTTC.

This clonotype has a handful of counts. The V call is TRBV5-1, the J call TRBJ1-1; D remains ambiguous. The CDR3 is 13 residues long. Germline V CDR1 and CDR2: SGHRS, YFSETQ. V was shortened by 4 bases and J by 4 bases, with 11 bases between the two germline ends. The CDR3 protein is CASSMREGTEAFF. The CDR3, as DNA: TGCGCCAGCAGCATGAGGGAGGGCACTGAAGCTTTCTTT.

This clonotype came up a few times. The rearrangement joins TRBV5-6 to TRBJ2-7, with 10 bases aligning to TRBD2. Germline-derived CDR1 and CDR2 are SGHDT and YYEEEE. This CDR3 is built from 14 residues. V gave up 3 bases and J gave up 4 bases; unmatched junction bases: 4. CDR3 protein: CASSSGLALYEQYF. The CDR3 DNA follows: TGTGCCAGCAGCTCGGGACTAGCGCTATACGAGCAGTACTTC.

The rearrangement uses TRBV3-1 and TRBJ2-3, with 10 nucleotides matching TRBD2. V was pared by 5 bases and J by 7 bases, with 6 bases of the junction left unmatched. The CDR3 sequence is 14 residues long. Germline CDR1 reads LGHDT; CDR2 reads YNNKEL (reference sequence). CDR3 DNA: TGTGCCAGCAGCAATAGCGGGGGGCCACATACGCAGTATTTT. As protein: CASSNSGGPHTQYF.

This chain uses TRBV27 with TRBJ2-3; D is tentatively TRBD1 or TRBD2 (5 bases each). The ends were cut back, 4 bases at V and 4 bases at J, with 12 bases in the middle. Germline V gives CDR1 MNHEY, CDR2 SMNVEV (reference sequence). There are 14 residues in the CDR3. DNA of the CDR3: TGTGCCAGCAGTTCTACCGGGACCTCAGATACGCAGTATTTT. Its protein is CASSSTGTSDTQYF.

This clonotype was observed a few times. This CDR3 is CASSPQLAGGYNEQFF. The CDR3 DNA is TGTGCCAGCAGCCCTCAACTAGCGGGAGGGTACAATGAGCAGTTCTTC. The chain carries TRBV7-2 and TRBJ2-1; TRBD2 matches 13 bases. The CDR3 totals 16 residues. V gave up 5 bases and J gave up 4 bases; unmatched junction bases: 5. Per germline, CDR1 SGHTA and CDR2 FQGNSA.